This is a list of T cell receptor beta chains from one sample in a study of CD8 T cells in Susac syndrome. Each CDR3 protein is one row after TCRdb ran MiXCR on the immunoSEQ multiplex PCR reads. Here the sample spans under 200,000 distinct CDR3 sequences, 91% being singletons. Sequencing input: CD4+ T cells from PBMCs. Receptors were obtained from a human donor with Susac syndrome. The CDR3 runs from the conserved cysteine through the conserved F or W. The D gene is left open where the match is weak. The size field is filled for only some rows; it gives once, few, many or a size class.

TRBJ1-5	NA	TRBV19	NA	CASTAPGRDNQPQHF	TGTGCCAGTACCGCCCCCGGCAGGGACAATCAGCCCCAGCATTTT
TRBJ1-5	NA	TRBV19	TRBD1	CASTTGTGGNNQPQHF	TGTGCCAGTACTACCGGGACAGGGGGGAACAATCAGCCCCAGCATTTT
TRBJ1-5	NA	TRBV12-3/TRBV12-4	NA	CASSLDANSNQPQHF	TGTGCCAGCAGTTTAGACGCTAATAGCAATCAGCCCCAGCATTTT
TRBJ2-1	NA	TRBV11-3	TRBD2	CASSFGGVNEQFF	TGTGCCAGCAGCTTTGGGGGGGTGAATGAGCAGTTCTTC
TRBJ2-5	NA	TRBV19	TRBD1	CASSMTGGRKETQYF	TGTGCCAGTAGTATGACAGGGGGTCGAAAAGAGACCCAGTACTTC
TRBJ2-7	NA	TRBV18	TRBD2	CASSPYPAGEGEQYF	TGTGCCAGCTCACCCTACCCAGCGGGAGAGGGAGAGCAGTACTTC
TRBJ2-1	NA	TRBV12-3/TRBV12-4	TRBD2	CASSFQRGGYNEQFF	TGTGCCAGCAGTTTTCAGCGGGGGGGCTACAATGAGCAGTTCTTC
TRBJ1-4	NA	TRBV11-2	NA	CASSLSEGGNEKLFF	TGTGCCAGCAGCTTAAGTGAAGGGGGAAATGAAAAACTGTTTTTT
TRBJ2-5	NA	TRBV5-1	NA	CASSPRLAETQYF	TGCGCCAGCAGCCCGAGGCTAGCGGAGACCCAGTACTTC
TRBJ2-5	NA	TRBV28	TRBD2	CASSSPAGPGETQYF	TGTGCCAGCAGTTCACCAGCGGGACCGGGGGAGACCCAGTACTTC
TRBJ2-1	few	TRBV6-5	NA	CASSSPGSYNEQFF	TGTGCCAGCAGTTCCCCCGGGTCCTACAATGAGCAGTTCTTC
TRBJ2-2	NA	TRBV13	NA	CASSLSGAFVGELFF	TGTGCCAGCAGCTTATCGGGAGCGTTCGTCGGGGAGCTGTTTTTT
TRBJ2-1	NA	TRBV20-1	TRBD1	CSATRQGRTYNEQFF	TGCAGTGCTACCAGACAGGGTCGAACATACAATGAGCAGTTCTTC
TRBJ1-2	NA	TRBV9	NA	CASSSMDSGGYTF	TGTGCCAGCAGCTCAATGGACTCGGGAGGCTACACCTTC
TRBJ1-2	NA	TRBV20-1	NA	CSAAGSYGYTF	TGCAGTGCCGCGGGTTCCTATGGCTACACCTTC
TRBJ1-2	NA	TRBV11-2	NA	CASSLGISSYGYTF	TGTGCCAGCAGCTTAGGAATTTCTTCCTATGGCTACACCTTC
TRBJ1-2	NA	TRBV9	NA	CASTPRRGEAGYTF	TGTGCCAGCACCCCCCGACGGGGTGAGGCTGGCTACACCTTC
TRBJ1-1	NA	TRBV29-1	NA	CSVRRSRANTEAFF	TGCAGCGTGAGAAGGTCCAGGGCGAACACTGAAGCTTTCTTT
TRBJ2-1	NA	TRBV18	TRBD1	CASSNRGSSYNEQFF	TGTGCCAGCTCAAACAGGGGAAGCTCCTACAATGAGCAGTTCTTC
TRBJ2-2	NA	TRBV29-1	NA	CSVDRGNTGELFF	TGCAGCGTTGATCGGGGTAACACCGGGGAGCTGTTTTTT
TRBJ1-2	NA	TRBV20-1	TRBD1	CSAVTGGLVYGYTF	TGCAGTGCTGTTACAGGGGGCCTGGTCTATGGCTACACCTTC
TRBJ2-3	NA	TRBV20-1	NA	CSAIVSGGAGDTQYF	TGCAGTGCTATAGTATCGGGGGGCGCGGGAGATACGCAGTATTTT
TRBJ1-2	NA	TRBV19	TRBD1	CATLTGGAAYGYTF	TGTGCCACCTTGACAGGGGGCGCTGCCTATGGCTACACCTTC
TRBJ2-1	NA	TRBV20-1	NA	CSARSRRPTRYNEQFF	TGCAGTGCTAGAAGTCGCCGCCCCACCCGCTACAATGAGCAGTTCTTC
TRBJ1-2	NA	TRBV30	NA	CAWSVISLGTYGYTF	TGTGCCTGGAGTGTAATTAGTTTGGGAACTTATGGCTACACCTTC
TRBJ2-7	NA	TRBV9	TRBD1	CASSRQGSSSYEQYF	TGTGCCAGCAGCCGACAGGGGTCAAGCTCCTACGAGCAGTACTTC
TRBJ2-7	NA	TRBV24-1	TRBD1	CATSDGRGKYEQYF	TGTGCCACCAGTGATGGCAGGGGGAAGTACGAGCAGTACTTC
TRBJ1-1	NA	TRBV7-9	NA	CASSLAAEAFF	TGTGCCAGCAGCTTAGCCGCTGAAGCTTTCTTT
TRBJ2-3	NA	TRBV9	NA	CASSVVAGSTDTQYF	TGTGCCAGCAGCGTAGTCGCTGGCAGCACAGATACGCAGTATTTT
TRBJ2-2	NA	TRBV12-3/TRBV12-4	NA	CASSFTRGSNGELFF	TGTGCCAGCAGTTTTACCAGGGGAAGTAACGGGGAGCTTTTTTTT
TRBJ2-7	NA	TRBV6-1	TRBD2	CASRLLAGGPNEQYF	TGTGCCAGCAGACTGCTAGCGGGAGGGCCGAATGAGCAGTACTTC
TRBJ1-1	once	TRBV4-2	NA	CASSQDLPVNTEAFF	TGTGCCAGCAGCCAAGATCTTCCGGTGAACACTGAAGCTTTCTTT
TRBJ2-5	NA	TRBV14	TRBD2	CASSPGLASQETQYF	TGTGCCAGCAGCCCGGGACTAGCAAGCCAAGAGACCCAGTACTTC
TRBJ2-1	NA	TRBV20-1	TRBD2	CSARDPLAGGSNEQFF	TGCAGTGCTCGAGACCCACTAGCGGGGGGCAGCAATGAGCAGTTCTTC
TRBJ2-3	NA	TRBV3-1	NA	CASSQVLSITDTQYF	TGTGCCAGCAGCCAAGTTTTATCAATAACAGATACGCAGTATTTT
TRBJ1-5	once	TRBV12-3/TRBV12-4	TRBD1	CASSWTGEDQPQHF	TGTGCCAGCAGCTGGACAGGGGAGGATCAGCCCCAGCATTTT
TRBJ2-3	NA	TRBV27	TRBD2	CASSFLTLAGDTDTQYF	TGTGCCAGCAGTTTTCTAACTCTAGCGGGGGATACGGATACGCAGTATTTT
TRBJ2-5	NA	TRBV5-6	NA	CASSLQGVYRKETQYF	TGTGCCAGCAGCTTGCAAGGAGTATATCGTAAAGAGACCCAGTACTTC
TRBJ2-7	NA	TRBV28	TRBD2	CASSDGLAGGGEQYF	TGTGCCAGCAGTGACGGACTAGCGGGAGGAGGCGAGCAGTACTTC
TRBJ2-7	NA	TRBV18	TRBD1	CASSRNTGQGHEQYF	TGTGCCAGCTCACGAAATACAGGACAGGGGCATGAGCAGTACTTC
TRBJ2-2	NA	TRBV12-3/TRBV12-4	NA	CANSLHPRRRPNTGELFF	TGTGCCAACAGCTTACACCCACGTCGTCGCCCGAACACCGGGGAGCTGTTTTTT
TRBJ1-5	NA	TRBV4-1	NA	CASSQETTVNQPQHF	TGCGCCAGCAGCCAAGAGACGACAGTCAATCAGCCCCAGCATTTT
TRBJ2-3	NA	TRBV7-3	TRBD2	CASSLTAGGGSTQYF	TGTGCCAGCAGCTTAACGGCTGGCGGGGGTTCTACGCAGTATTTT